Listed below are T cell receptor beta chains from one sample, sequenced in a study of human T cells and chemical hapten exposure. MiXCR, run by TCRdb on the RACE reads, gives a single entry per CDR3 protein. The sample lists about 80,000 distinct CDR3 sequences; around 15% were seen once. The specimen comprised whole blood, sampled in connection with sensitization to the hapten diphenylcyclopropenone (DPC). The source of these receptors is a woman between 50 and 59 years old with alopecia areata. Some clones in this sample may be carry-over from other donors' samples. The CDR3 runs from the conserved cysteine through the conserved F or W. D genes are given only for firm matches. Where a row states a size, it is once, few, many or the class of an expanded clone; other rows omit it.

j_call v_call d_call clone_size cdr3_nt cdr3_aa
TRBJ2-5 TRBV27 NA few TGTGCCAGCGGGAGCTACCAAGAGACCCAGTACTTC CASGSYQETQYF
TRBJ2-5 TRBV7-9 NA many TGTGCCAGCAGGGGTTTAGAGACCCAGTACTTC CASRGLETQYF
TRBJ2-3 TRBV5-1 NA NA TGCGCTTCCGGCAGTGGGAGCACAGATACGCAGTATTTT CASGSGSTDTQYF
TRBJ2-5 TRBV11-2 NA NA TGTGCCAGCAGCTCAACCACCACAGGGATGGTAGGGACCCAGTACTTC CASSSTTTGMVGTQYF
TRBJ2-5 TRBV4-1 NA NA TGCGCCAGCAGCCGAAGTATGTTAGGGAGAGAGACCCAGTACTTC CASSRSMLGRETQYF
TRBJ2-4 TRBV28 NA NA TGTGCCAGCAGTTTACTCAGGGACAAAAACATTCAGTACTTC CASSLLRDKNIQYF
TRBJ1-1 TRBV6-5 NA many TGTGCCAGCAGCTACAGGGACCCAGCTTTCTTT CASSYRDPAFF
TRBJ1-3 TRBV20-1 NA NA TGCAGTGCCCAATTGCAGGGGTGGGGAAACACCATATATTTT CSAQLQGWGNTIYF
TRBJ2-1 TRBV2 NA many TGTGCCAGCAATCCCCCGTACTCCAATGAGCAGTTCTTC CASNPPYSNEQFF
TRBJ2-1 TRBV11-3 NA NA TGTGCCAGCAGTCGAAGCCAGGGTCATGAGCAGTTCTTC CASSRSQGHEQFF
TRBJ2-3 TRBV11-2 NA NA TGTGCCAGCAGCCCACAGGGCTTTTGGGGCACAGATACGCAGTATTTT CASSPQGFWGTDTQYF
TRBJ2-3 TRBV11-2 NA NA TGTGCCAGCAGCCCCGGCGTCCGTACCACAGATACGCAGTATTTT CASSPGVRTTDTQYF
TRBJ2-7 TRBV3-1 NA NA TGTGCCAGCAGCCATGGAGGGGGAACCCTCGAGCAGTACTTC CASSHGGGTLEQYF
TRBJ2-7 TRBV6-2/TRBV6-3 TRBD2 NA TGTGCCAGCACTCCGGGAGGAGCTGCGGCCTACGAGCAGTACTTC CASTPGGAAAYEQYF
TRBJ2-3 TRBV11-2 TRBD1 NA TGTGCCAGCAGCACCCGTCGACAGGGGGCAAGCACAGATACGCAGTATTTT CASSTRRQGASTDTQYF
TRBJ2-5 TRBV11-2 NA few TGTGCCAGCAGCTTCAGGGGAGTCCCGCAAGAGACCCAGTACTTC CASSFRGVPQETQYF
TRBJ2-2 TRBV20-1 TRBD2 NA TGCAGTGCTGAAACGGCTAGCGGGTACACCGGGGAGCTGTTTTTT CSAETASGYTGELFF
TRBJ2-1 TRBV18 TRBD2 few TGTGCCAGTCTGCTGACTAGCGGGATCGGTGAGCAGTTCTTC CASLLTSGIGEQFF
TRBJ1-1 TRBV2 NA many TGTGCCAGCAGGTACCAGTCGGCGAACACTGAAGCTTTCTTT CASRYQSANTEAFF
TRBJ2-5 TRBV11-2 NA NA TGTGCCAGCAGCTTCCCTCGGTTTCAGACCCAGTACTTC CASSFPRFQTQYF
TRBJ1-2 TRBV3-1 NA NA TGTGCCAGCAGCCAAGATCTCGAAGGGCTTGACTATGGCTACACCTTC CASSQDLEGLDYGYTF
TRBJ1-3 TRBV6-6 TRBD1 NA TGTGCCAGCTTGTCGGGGACAGGGGGCGAAGGAAACACCATATATTTT CASLSGTGGEGNTIYF
TRBJ2-1 TRBV20-1 NA few TGCAGTGCTATCCCGGGTGAGCAGTTCTTC CSAIPGEQFF
TRBJ1-1 TRBV6-2/TRBV6-3 NA many TGTGCCAGCACCTTAACAGGGTTAAAAACTGAAGCTTTCTTT CASTLTGLKTEAFF
TRBJ2-5 TRBV6-5 NA many TGTGCCAGCAGCCGCGATATGGGGGAGACCCAGTACTTC CASSRDMGETQYF
TRBJ2-7 TRBV12-3/TRBV12-4 TRBD1 few TGTGCCAGCAGTTTTGAGAGGGGGCAGAACGAGCAGTACTTC CASSFERGQNEQYF
TRBJ2-1 TRBV7-2 NA NA TGTGCCAGCAGCCTACCGGGACTCTACAATGAGCAGTTCTTC CASSLPGLYNEQFF
TRBJ2-1 TRBV20-1 NA NA TGCAGTGCCGTATTCAGCCGGCGCAATGAGCAGTTCTTC CSAVFSRRNEQFF
TRBJ2-4 TRBV19 TRBD1 few TGTGCCAGTGGTAACAGGGGAGCCACAGCCAAAAACATTCAGTACTTC CASGNRGATAKNIQYF
TRBJ2-7 TRBV24-1 NA many TGTGCCACCAGTGAGCACCGGGACGGTGACTACGAGCAGTACTTC CATSEHRDGDYEQYF
TRBJ1-6 TRBV12-3/TRBV12-4 TRBD1 NA TGTGCCAGCAGTCCGGGACAGGGGGCTTTACCCCTCCACTTT CASSPGQGALPLHF
TRBJ2-5 TRBV9 NA few TGTGCCAGCAGCAAAGATAGGCTCGAGACCCAGTACTTC CASSKDRLETQYF
TRBJ2-2 TRBV7-2 NA NA TGTGCCAGCAGCTTGACCCCGAGCACCGGGGAGCTGTTTTTT CASSLTPSTGELFF
TRBJ2-7 TRBV24-1 NA NA TGTGCCACCAGTGAAGGACAGACCTACGAGCAGTACTTC CATSEGQTYEQYF
TRBJ2-7 TRBV6-2/TRBV6-3 NA few TGTGCCAGCAATTCCGGGACTCGCTTCGTCTACTTC CASNSGTRFVYF
TRBJ1-1 TRBV2 NA many TGTGCCAGCAGTGTTACAGGGAACACTGAAGCTTTCTTT CASSVTGNTEAFF
TRBJ2-5 TRBV3-1 NA NA TGTGCCAGCAGCCGACTAGGAGTCGAGACCCAGTACTTC CASSRLGVETQYF
TRBJ2-2 TRBV10-3 TRBD2 few TGTGCCATCAGTCGGAAGCGGGAGAATACCGGGGAGCTGTTTTTT CAISRKRENTGELFF
TRBJ2-3 TRBV18 NA NA TGTGCCAGCTCACCACGGGACACAGATACGCAGTATTTT CASSPRDTDTQYF
TRBJ1-5 TRBV6-6 NA NA TGTGCCAGCAGTTACTCGACGGGCAATCAGCCCCAGCATTTT CASSYSTGNQPQHF
TRBJ2-1 TRBV28 NA few TGTGCCAGCAGTTTAGTGAATGAGCAGTTCTTC CASSLVNEQFF
TRBJ1-2 TRBV20-1 NA NA TGCAGTGCTAGAGATAATAGAGAGTATGGCTACACCTTC CSARDNREYGYTF
TRBJ2-1 TRBV30 TRBD1 few TGTGCCTCCGGGACAGGGGCCTACAATGAGCAGTTCTTC CASGTGAYNEQFF
TRBJ2-7 TRBV20-1 NA NA TGCAGTGCTAGTGGACGTTGGCAGGCCCCCTACGAGCAGTACTTC CSASGRWQAPYEQYF
TRBJ2-2 TRBV19 NA few TGTGCCAGTAGTAAAGTGGATACGAACACCGGGGAGCTGTTTTTT CASSKVDTNTGELFF
TRBJ1-2 TRBV4-2 TRBD1 NA TGTGCCAGCAGCCAATCGGGACAGATCTACTATGGCTACACCTTC CASSQSGQIYYGYTF
TRBJ1-6 TRBV6-1 NA NA TGTGCCAGCAGTGAACGAGGAGGGTACAATTCACCCCTCCACTTT CASSERGGYNSPLHF
TRBJ2-1 TRBV5-1 NA NA TGCGCCAGCAGCTTGGTGGCAGGGTCAGCCTACAATGAGCAGTTCTTC CASSLVAGSAYNEQFF
TRBJ2-1 TRBV5-1 TRBD2 few TGCGCCAGCTCCCCGGGACTAGCGAGAAATGAGCAGTTCTTC CASSPGLARNEQFF